Below, 10 T cell receptor beta chains from the same sample are listed, as sequenced in a study of T-cell memory formation after mild COVID-19. TCRdb analysed the 5' RACE reads with MiXCR anew, one entry per CDR3 protein. The data hold under 650,000 distinct CDR3 sequences, with roughly 18% observed a single time. The sequenced sample was PBMCs or a T cell subset sorted from them (not recorded which). The source of these receptors is an adult woman who had mild COVID-19 (a few samples of this study predate the infection). Cell type and time point are not known.

V and J are TRBV20-1 and TRBJ2-5; 9 bases fit TRBD1. V lost 3 bases to trimming and J lost 7 bases; unmatched junction nucleotides: 9. The length of the CDR3 is 14 residues. The germline gives CDR1 DFQATT, CDR2 SNEGSKA (reference sequence). The CDR3 reads CSASPTGGGLTQYF. The CDR3 DNA is TGCAGTGCTAGCCCGACAGGGGGGGGATTGACCCAGTACTTC.

A few counts support this clonotype. This chain uses TRBV29-1 with TRBJ1-1, with D perhaps matching TRBD1 (5 bases). The CDR3 has 12 residues. Trimming removed 7 bases from V and 3 bases from J, with 12 bases in between. Per germline, CDR1 SQVTM and CDR2 ANQGSEA. The CDR3 here is CSADSWDTEAFF. DNA for the CDR3: TGCAGCGCTGACAGTTGGGACACTGAAGCTTTCTTT.

The table lists this clonotype with a few counts. This chain connects TRBV20-1 to TRBJ2-5; no firm D call. CDR1 and CDR2 (germline): DFQATT, SNEGSKA (reference sequence). CDR3 length equals 10 residues. With 4 bases removed from V and 5 bases from J, the gap between germline ends came to 5 bases. CDR3 sequence (DNA): TGCAGTGCTATTGTGGAGACCCAGTACTTC. It codes for CSAIVETQYF.

The table lists this clonotype with a few counts. The DNA of the CDR3 is TGTGCCAGCAGCAGATCACTAGCGGGAGCTGAGACCCAGTACTTC. This codes for CASSRSLAGAETQYF. The V gene is TRBV12-3 or TRBV12-4, the J gene TRBJ2-5; TRBD2 agrees at 11 bases. There are 15 residues in the CDR3. J lost 5 bases, V lost 6 bases, and 8 bases had no gene match.

The chain joins TRBV30 to TRBJ2-2; a possible D gene is TRBD1 (5 bases). The CDR3 loop spans 13 amino acids. V was pared by 2 bases and J by 7 bases, with 11 bases between. Germline V gene lookup returns CDR1 GTSNPN and CDR2 SVGIG (reference sequence). The CDR3 nucleotides read TGTGCCTGGAGTAAGGGGTTTAGCGGGGAGCTGTTTTTT. It translates to CAWSKGFSGELFF.

At least ten counts were recorded for this clonotype. J is TRBJ2-2 and V is TRBV9; TRBD2 matches 7 bases. The CDR3 contains 16 residues. J was trimmed by 5 bases and V by 0 bases; bases with no gene match: 7. Looked up from germline, CDR1 is SGDLS and CDR2 is YYNGEE. The CDR3 DNA sequence: TGTGCCAGCAGCGTAGCGGCGGGAGTACGTACCGGGGAGCTGTTTTTT. Translating it yields CASSVAAGVRTGELFF.

This clonotype has more than one count but fewer than ten. V gene TRBV9 combines with J gene TRBJ2-2; 7 bases are shared with TRBD2. V lost 4 bases to trimming and J lost 5 bases; unmatched junction nucleotides: 8. The CDR3 totals 15 residues. Per the germline V gene, CDR1 is SGDLS and CDR2 is YYNGEE. CDR3: CASSPQVGGTGELFF. For the CDR3, the DNA is TGTGCCAGCAGCCCCCAGGTGGGGGGGACCGGGGAGCTGTTTTTT.

This clonotype was recorded at least ten times. The chain is built from TRBV9 and TRBJ1-4; D gene uncertain. The CDR3 spans 14 residues. V was cut by 0 bases and J by 1 base, with 4 bases left in between. The V gene's germline CDR1 is SGDLS and CDR2 YYNGEE. As DNA, the CDR3 is TGTGCCAGCAGCGTAGACGAAACTAATGAAAAACTGTTTTTT. It specifies CASSVDETNEKLFF. The whole variable domain, filled in from reference TRBV9 and TRBJ1-4, reads DSGVTQTPKHLITATGQRVTLRCSPRSGDLSVYWYQQSLDQGLQFLIQYYNGEERAKGNILERFSAQQFPDLHSELNLSSLELGDSALYFCASSVDETNEKLFFGSGTQLSVL.

Concerning this clonotype: A read error may account for a junction end that differs from germline. The chain combines TRBV7-7 with TRBJ2-1, with 14 bases that match TRBD2. Germline V CDR1 and CDR2: SSHAT, FNYEAQ (reference sequence). This CDR3 region has 17 residues. CDR3 DNA: TGTGCTAGCAGCTTAGCGCCGGGGACTAGCGGGAGTGATGAGCAGTTCTTC. Protein: CASSLAPGTSGSDEQFF.

This clonotype was counted only a few times. This rearrangement joins TRBV7-9 to TRBJ1-2; TRBD1 is a possible D gene (5 bases). The CDR3 runs 15 residues. CDR1 SEHNR and CDR2 FQNEAQ come from the germline V gene (reference sequence). Trimming cost V 3 bases and J 0 bases, with 11 bases left between them. The CDR3 DNA is TGTGCCAGCAGCTTCCCAGGGAGGGCTAACTATGGCTACACCTTC. The encoded protein is CASSFPGRANYGYTF.